Listed below are T cell receptor beta chains from one sample, sequenced in a study of blood T cell repertoires in COVID-19. Using immunoSEQ multiplex PCR, the repertoire was profiled, and TCRdb retains in-frame clones only, with some absent. The data hold roughly 61,000 clones, with under 80% observed a single time. Sequencing used PBMCs or T cells enriched from blood (not recorded which). These receptors came from a woman aged 55-75 years who had been exposed to COVID-19. CDR3s include the opening cysteine and the closing phenylalanine or tryptophan. The D gene is left open where the match is weak. A row's size may be missing; if present it is once, few, many or a size class.

cdr3_length clone_size d_call j_call v_call cdr3_nt cdr3_aa
13 NA TRBD1 TRBJ1-5 TRBV6-5 TGTGCCAGCAGTAGGACAGGATCTCAGCCCCAGCATTTT CASSRTGSQPQHF
16 NA TRBD2 TRBJ2-5 TRBV11-3 TGTGCCAGCAGCTCAGCCGGGACTAGCGGCCAAGAGACCCAGTACTTC CASSSAGTSGQETQYF
16 NA TRBD1 TRBJ2-2 TRBV9 TGTGCCAGCAGCTCCCGACAGGGATATACCGAGGGGGAGCTGTTTTTT CASSSRQGYTEGELFF
12 NA TRBD1 TRBJ1-2 TRBV29-1 TGCAGCGTTGGGGGACAGGGGAATGGCTACACCTTC CSVGGQGNGYTF
12 NA NA TRBJ2-1 TRBV7-2 TGTGCCAGCAGAGAAGCAAACAATGAGCAGTTCTTC CASREANNEQFF
11 NA TRBD1 TRBJ1-1 TRBV29-1 TGCAGCGTCCGTCTTTACAGGGGCGCTTTCTTT CSVRLYRGAFF
14 NA NA TRBJ2-2 TRBV7-2 TGTGCCAGCAGCTTATATTTAAACACCGGGGAGCTGTTTTTT CASSLYLNTGELFF
13 NA NA TRBJ1-1 TRBV7-3 TGTGCCAGCAGCGGTACAGGGACCACTGAAGCTTTCTTT CASSGTGTTEAFF
16 NA NA TRBJ2-1 TRBV7-9 TGTGCCAGCAGCTCTCCCCCGGGTTACTCCTACAATGAGCAGTTCTTC CASSSPPGYSYNEQFF
17 NA TRBD2 TRBJ2-7 TRBV27 TGTGCCAGCAGTAGCGGACGGACTAGCGGAGTAGCCTACGAGCAGTACTTC CASSSGRTSGVAYEQYF
15 NA TRBD1 TRBJ1-5 TRBV19 TGTGCCAGTAGTACAATGACAGGGGGTGGCCAGCCCCAGCATTTT CASSTMTGGGQPQHF
16 once NA TRBJ2-7 TRBV2 TGTGCCAGCAGGACAGGGTTGGGGAGCGGGCGAAACGAGCAGTACTTC CASRTGLGSGRNEQYF
13 NA NA TRBJ2-2 TRBV12-3/TRBV12-4 TGTGCCAGCAGCCGGACTCGCACCGGGGAGCTGTTTTTT CASSRTRTGELFF
14 NA TRBD1 TRBJ1-2 TRBV19 TGTGCCAGTAGTAAGGACAGGGGTAGAATCGGCTACACCTTC CASSKDRGRIGYTF
16 NA NA TRBJ2-2 TRBV1 TGCACCAGCAGCCAAAACGCGACAGTTAACACCGGGGAGCTGTTTTTT CTSSQNATVNTGELFF
19 NA TRBD2 TRBJ2-5 TRBV19 TGTGCCAGTAGTATCAAAAATCCCATGACCGGGACTAGAAAAGAGACCCAGTACTTC CASSIKNPMTGTRKETQYF
15 once TRBD1 TRBJ2-7 TRBV18 TGTGCCAGCTCACCACCGGGGACAGGGATCCACGAGCAGTACTTC CASSPPGTGIHEQYF
17 NA TRBD1 TRBJ2-2 TRBV14 TGTGCCAGCAGCCAACGGAATCGGACAGGGAGGACCGGGGAGCTGTTTTTT CASSQRNRTGRTGELFF
16 NA NA TRBJ1-3 TRBV5-6 TGTGCCAGCAGCCGCCCGACAGGAAACTCTGGAAACACCATATATTTT CASSRPTGNSGNTIYF